The source of this T cell receptor (beta chain) is a study of cytomegalovirus exposure and HLA in healthy donors. Primers included in the PCR were 60 Vbeta and 13 Jbeta primers. Generated by immunoSEQ multiplex PCR, the TCRdb table keeps only in-frame clones and is missing some. The sample has over 60,000 clones; about 76% are singletons. V was shortened by 2 bases and J by 6 bases, with 11 bases between the two germline ends. The germline V gene encodes CDR1 SGHTA and CDR2 FQGTGA. The CDR3 totals 14 residues. As to this clone: What it binds is not known.

General observations from the study: Most CMV-associated TCR beta chains appeared HLA-restricted in a later analysis. Cytomegalovirus association was listed for 164 TCR beta chains.

This clonotype originated in a man younger than 30 in good health and CMV-seronegative. The specimen was PBMCs. The chain uses TRBV7-3 and TRBJ2-1; TRBD2 is a possible D gene (5 bases). The CDR3 region is CASSLGPRGNEQFF. In DNA, the CDR3 is TGTGCCAGCAGCTTAGGCCCCCGGGGCAATGAGCAGTTCTTC.